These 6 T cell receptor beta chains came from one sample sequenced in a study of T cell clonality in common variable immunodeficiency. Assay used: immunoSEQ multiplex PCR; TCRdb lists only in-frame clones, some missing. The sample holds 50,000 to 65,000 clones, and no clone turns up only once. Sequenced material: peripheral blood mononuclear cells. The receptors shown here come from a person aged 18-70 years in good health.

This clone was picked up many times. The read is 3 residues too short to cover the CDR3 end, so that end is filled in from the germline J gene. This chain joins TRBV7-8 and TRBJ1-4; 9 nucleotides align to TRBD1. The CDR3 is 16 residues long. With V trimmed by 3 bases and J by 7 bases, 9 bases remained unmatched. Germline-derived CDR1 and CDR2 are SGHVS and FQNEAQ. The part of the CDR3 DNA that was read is TGTGCCAGCAGCTTCAGGGGACAGGGTCCTGGTGAAAAA. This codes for CASSFRGQGPGEK. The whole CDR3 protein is CASSFRGQGPGEKLFF.

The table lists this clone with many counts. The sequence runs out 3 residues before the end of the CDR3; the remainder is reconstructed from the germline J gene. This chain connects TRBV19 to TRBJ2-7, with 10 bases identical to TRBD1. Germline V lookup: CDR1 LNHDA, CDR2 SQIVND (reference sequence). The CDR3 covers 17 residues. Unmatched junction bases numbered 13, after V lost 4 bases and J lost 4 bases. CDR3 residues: CASSRGGGQGIAYEQYF. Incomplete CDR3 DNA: TGTGCCAGTAGTAGGGGCGGGGGACAGGGGATCGCGTACGAG.

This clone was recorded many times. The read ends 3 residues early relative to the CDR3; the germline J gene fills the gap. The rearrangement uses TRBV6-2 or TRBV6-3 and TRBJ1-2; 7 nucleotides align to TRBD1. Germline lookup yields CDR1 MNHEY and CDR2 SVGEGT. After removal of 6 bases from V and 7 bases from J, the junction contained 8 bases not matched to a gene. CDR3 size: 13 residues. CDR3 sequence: CASRYDRVAGYTF. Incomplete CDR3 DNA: TGTGCCAGCAGGTACGACAGGGTGGCTGGC.

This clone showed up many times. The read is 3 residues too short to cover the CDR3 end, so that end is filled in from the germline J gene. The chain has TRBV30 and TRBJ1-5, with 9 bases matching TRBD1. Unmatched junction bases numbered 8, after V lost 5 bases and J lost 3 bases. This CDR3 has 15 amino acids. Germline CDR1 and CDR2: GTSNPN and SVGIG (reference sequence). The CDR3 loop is CAWGPGQGYNQPQHF. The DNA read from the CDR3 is TGTGCCTGGGGGCCGGGACAGGGTTACAATCAGCCC.

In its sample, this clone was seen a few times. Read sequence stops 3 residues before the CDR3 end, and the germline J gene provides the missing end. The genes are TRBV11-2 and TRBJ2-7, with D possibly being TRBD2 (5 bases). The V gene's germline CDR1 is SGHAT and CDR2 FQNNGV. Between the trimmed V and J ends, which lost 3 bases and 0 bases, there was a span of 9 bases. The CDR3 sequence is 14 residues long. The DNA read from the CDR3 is TGTGCCAGCAGCTTCGGCAGCGGCTCCTACGAG. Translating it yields CASSFGSGSYE. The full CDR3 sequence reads CASSFGSGSYEQYF.

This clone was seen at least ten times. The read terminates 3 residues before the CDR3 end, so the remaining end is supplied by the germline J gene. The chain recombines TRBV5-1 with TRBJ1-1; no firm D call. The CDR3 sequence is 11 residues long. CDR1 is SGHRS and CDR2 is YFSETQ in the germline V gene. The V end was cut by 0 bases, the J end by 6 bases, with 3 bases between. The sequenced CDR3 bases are TGCGCCAGCAGCTTGGGGCCTGAA. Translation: CASSLGPE. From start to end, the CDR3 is CASSLGPEAFF.